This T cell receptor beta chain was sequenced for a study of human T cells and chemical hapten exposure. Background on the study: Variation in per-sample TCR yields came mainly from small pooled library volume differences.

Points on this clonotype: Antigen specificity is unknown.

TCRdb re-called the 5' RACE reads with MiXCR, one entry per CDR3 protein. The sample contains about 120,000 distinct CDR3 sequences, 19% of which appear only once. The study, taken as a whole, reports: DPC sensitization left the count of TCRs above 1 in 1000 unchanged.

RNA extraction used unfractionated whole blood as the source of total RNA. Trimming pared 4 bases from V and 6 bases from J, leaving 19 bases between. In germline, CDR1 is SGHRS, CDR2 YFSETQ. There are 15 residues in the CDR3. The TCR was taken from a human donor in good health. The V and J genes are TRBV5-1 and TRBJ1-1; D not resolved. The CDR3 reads CASSTRPEPWSEAFF. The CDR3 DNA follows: TGCGCCAGCAGCACCCGGCCCGAGCCATGGTCTGAAGCTTTCTTT.